This section outlines one T cell receptor (beta chain) sequence together with its context. The antigen this receptor binds is unknown. No quality values exist for individual bases; no much larger clone is one base distant. This sample was taken from a study of OX40 agonist ivuxolimab in advanced cancers. With respect to the entire study: Ivuxolimab was an agonistic, fully human IgG2 monoclonal antibody directed against OX40 (CD134), a costimulatory receptor. Of the approximately 50 dose-escalation patients, hepatocellular carcinoma was present in 19, melanoma in approximately 15, renal cell carcinoma in 9 and head and neck cancer in 9. The paper describes the monotherapy dose-escalation part (N = 52 patients) of the phase I trial of ivuxolimab. Patients were allowed to have had prior anti-PD-1, anti-PD-L1 or anti-CTLA-4 therapy, and approximately 37% of the dose-escalation patients had been treated with checkpoint inhibitors. Peripheral TCRbeta sequencing aimed to test whether ivuxolimab altered TCR sequence diversity and caused clonal T-cell expansion. Intravenous ivuxolimab was administered to patients every 2 weeks at six dose levels: 0.01, 0.1, 0.3, 1.5, 3 and 10 mg/kg. In the dose-escalation cohort, roughly 80% of patients were male, and the mean age was roughly 60 years, with a range of about 23 to 90. Partial responses occurred in three dose-escalation patients, of whom one had hepatocellular carcinoma and two had cutaneous melanoma.

The research as a whole found: Partial responders in the 0.1-3.0 mg/kg groups had among the lowest normalized peripheral clonal expansion, especially among CD8+ T cells. Low levels of normalized T-cell clonal expansion were also seen in some nonresponding patients. At doses of 0.1 to 3.0 mg/kg, clonal expansion of both CD4+ and CD8+ T cells in blood was seen between baseline and week 6. The antigen specificity of the clonally expanded peripheral T cells was not determined. After ivuxolimab, more expanded clones were found on average in CD8+ T cells than in CD4+ T cells.

V sheds 5 bases and J sheds 3 bases, leaving 20 bases between their ends. According to the germline V gene (reference sequence), CDR1 reads SEHNR and CDR2 reads FQNEAQ. The cysteine opens and the phenylalanine closes a CDR3 of 17 amino acids. Left in the record is the CDR3 DNA by itself, 51 bases read in frame from the first base. Genomic DNA was extracted from sorted cells for sequencing of the TCRbeta CDR3 region. TCRbeta CDR3 regions were sequenced using the immunoSEQ Assay. Drawn from immuneACCESS, this table holds only the in-frame rearrangements with V and J called that TCRdb kept. Clones are partly lost; checked studies trace under half to an unresolved V gene and leave the rest unexplained. The sample contains about 91,000 clones, around 87% of them found a single time. The ten largest clonotypes hold about 4.5% of the sample. The trial excluded patients who had a history of autoimmune disease or were on systemic immunosuppression. In every dose cohort, peripheral blood was drawn for TCR sequencing at baseline, cycle 4 day 1, and cycle 7 day 1. The samples were taken from a phase I, first-in-human, multicenter, open-label dose-escalation trial of ivuxolimab. Adults with locally advanced or metastatic head and neck squamous cell, hepatocellular, melanoma or renal cell carcinoma were enrolled in the trial. CD4+ and CD8+ T cells were sorted separately from peripheral blood before TCR sequencing.

The chain employs TRBV7-9 and TRBJ2-1; 6 matching bases give a weak D call of TRBD2. This receptor was identified in an adult with an advanced solid tumor such as melanoma, head and neck, liver or kidney cancer. The source was CD4+ or CD8+ T cells sorted from blood, collected in a trial of the OX40 agonist ivuxolimab. The CDR3 corresponds to CASSPLSRLALYNEQFF. The sequenced DNA is TGTGCCAGCAGCCCACTCTCTCGGCTAGCGCTCTACAATGAGCAGTTCTTC.